One and the same sample provided the 29 T cell receptor beta chains below, sequenced in a study of blood T cell repertoires in COVID-19. TCRdb keeps only in-frame clones here, not all; method: immunoSEQ multiplex PCR. This repertoire shows more than 95,000 clones, 84% found once; its top ten account for 26%. The sequenced sample consisted of peripheral blood. The receptors shown here come from a man aged 55-75 years with acute or convalescent COVID-19.

This chain links TRBV7-2 with TRBJ1-2, with D possibly TRBD1 on 5 matching bases. The CDR3 is 13 amino acids. With 5 bases removed from V and 5 bases from J, the gap between germline ends came to 12 bases. CDR1 and CDR2 from the germline V gene are SGHTA and FQGNSA. The DNA for the CDR3 is TGTGCCAGCAGCAAGTCGGGGGTATATGGCTACACCTTC. Amino acid sequence: CASSKSGVYGYTF.

CDR3 sequence (DNA): TGTGCCAGCTCACCAGGGGCTGGGGGGGAATGGGATCAGCCCCAGCATTTT. This translates into CASSPGAGGEWDQPQHF. The chain carries TRBV18 and TRBJ1-5; D might be TRBD1 (5 bases). V was shortened by 2 bases and J by 5 bases, with 19 bases between the two germline ends. Germline-derived CDR1 and CDR2 are KGHSH and LQKENI. The CDR3 sequence is 17 residues long.

V and J are TRBV10-3 and TRBJ2-7; no reliable D call. Germline lookup yields CDR1 ENHRY and CDR2 SYGVKD. V was pared by 3 bases and J by 0 bases, with 3 bases between. This CDR3 has 12 residues. The chain's CDR3 is CAISDGSYEQYV. CDR3 DNA: TGTGCCATCAGTGACGGCTCCTACGAGCAGTACGTC.

This clone came up a few times. The chain is built from TRBV29-1 and TRBJ2-3; 9 bases are a match to TRBD2. CDR1 SQVTM and CDR2 ANQGSEA come from the germline V gene. CDR3 length equals 14 residues. Trimming at V came to 0 bases and at J to 10 bases, leaving 8 bases not matched to a gene. CDR3 sequence reads: CSVEDPGLAPSQYF. Written as DNA, the CDR3 is TGCAGCGTTGAAGACCCGGGACTAGCCCCATCGCAGTATTTT.

This clone was seen once. This chain links TRBV5-1 with TRBJ2-1, with 11 bases fitting TRBD2. CDR1 SGHRS and CDR2 YFSETQ come from the germline V gene. This CDR3 is built from 15 residues. V lost 2 bases to trimming and J lost 4 bases; unmatched junction nucleotides: 2. CDR3 loop: CASSLLAGAYNEQFF. DNA of the CDR3: TGCGCCAGCAGCTTACTAGCGGGAGCATACAATGAGCAGTTCTTC. The variable domain in full, with the rest retrieved from reference TRBV5-1 and TRBJ2-1, is KAGVTQTPRYLIKTRGQQVTLSCSPISGHRSVSWYQQTPGQGLQFLFEYFSETQRNKGNFPGRFSGRQFSNSRSEMNVSTLELGDSALYLCASSLLAGAYNEQFFGPGTRLTVL.

The chain carries TRBV18 and TRBJ2-1; 10 bases map to TRBD2. This CDR3 contains 15 residues. Per germline, CDR1 KGHSH and CDR2 LQKENI. Trimming removed 2 bases from V and 3 bases from J; junction bases left unmatched: 1. CDR3 sequence (DNA): TGTGCCAGCTCACCAACTAGCGGGAACTACAATGAGCAGTTCTTC. Amino acids: CASSPTSGNYNEQFF.

The chain is built from TRBV5-1 and TRBJ1-6; D not certain. This CDR3 has 13 residues. V was trimmed by 0 bases and J by 10 bases, leaving 8 bases between them. Germline V gene sequence: CDR1 SGHRS, CDR2 YFSETQ. In DNA form, the CDR3 reads TGCGCCAGCAGCTTGGATGGGAGGTCACCCCTCCACTTT. It encodes CASSLDGRSPLHF.

This chain connects TRBV14 to TRBJ2-1; D unclear. The germline V and J ends were trimmed by 0 bases and 0 bases, with 12 bases remaining between them. Germline V gene data show CDR1 as SGHDN and CDR2 as FVKESK. CDR3 length: 17 amino acids. CDR3 nucleotide sequence: TGTGCCAGCAGCCAAGAGATTTCGGTGAGCTCCTACAATGAGCAGTTCTTC. Its protein is CASSQEISVSSYNEQFF.

The chain carries TRBV5-1 and TRBJ2-3; unclear D gene. Germline V gene data show CDR1 as SGHRS and CDR2 as YFSETQ. V lost 2 bases and J 0 bases, leaving 7 bases between the germline ends. CDR3 length: 14 residues. CDR3 DNA sequence: TGCGCCAGCAGCTTAACACATAGCACAGATACGCAGTATTTT. Its protein product is CASSLTHSTDTQYF.

The chain employs TRBV28 and TRBJ1-5; weak D call: TRBD1 (5 bases). This CDR3 has 13 amino acids. Trimming shortened V by 2 bases and J by 7 bases, and 9 bases separated the two germline ends. Germline-derived CDR1 and CDR2 are MDHEN and SYDVKM. The CDR3 spells CASSLGQPQPQHF. CDR3 nucleotides: TGTGCCAGCAGTTTAGGACAACCCCAGCCCCAGCATTTT.

The V call is TRBV6-2 or TRBV6-3, the J call TRBJ1-1; D gene uncertain. The germline V gene encodes CDR1 MNHEY and CDR2 SVGEGT. V was pared by 4 bases and J by 0 bases, with 6 bases between. The CDR3 is 13 amino acids. The DNA of the CDR3 is TGTGCCAGCAGTTGGCAGGTGAACACTGAAGCTTTCTTT. This codes for CASSWQVNTEAFF.

This chain uses TRBV6-1 with TRBJ1-5; D is unresolved. Germline CDR1 is MNHNS and CDR2 is SASEGT. The CDR3 has 16 amino acids. V lost 3 bases, J lost 2 bases, and 14 bases lay in between. CDR3 sequence (DNA): TGTGCCAGCAGTGATATCGGGGTAATGGGCAATCAGCCCCAGCATTTT. It codes for CASSDIGVMGNQPQHF.

This rearrangement joins TRBV28 to TRBJ1-4; 8 nucleotides agree with TRBD1. Germline CDR1 is MDHEN and CDR2 is SYDVKM. V trimming: 5 bases; J trimming: 8 bases; junction bases outside the gene matches: 7. CDR3 size: 14 residues. The CDR3 coding sequence is TGTGCCAGCAGTGACAGGGGTGTTAGCGAAAAACTGTTTTTT. Translated: CASSDRGVSEKLFF. Using reference TRBV28 and TRBJ1-4 for the parts outside the CDR3, the full variable domain is DVKVTQSSRYLVKRTGEKVFLECVQDMDHENMFWYRQDPGLGLRLIYFSYDVKMKEKGDIPEGYSVSREKKERFSLILESASTNQTSMYLCASSDRGVSEKLFFGSGTQLSVL.

The chain couples TRBV5-8 to TRBJ1-1; no clear D gene. The V end was cut by 0 bases, the J end by 3 bases, with 12 bases between. CDR1 and CDR2 (germline): SGHTS, YDEGEE. The CDR3 is 15 residues long. CDR3: CASSLAQGGDTEAFF. CDR3 bases: TGTGCCAGCAGCTTGGCCCAAGGCGGCGACACTGAAGCTTTCTTT.

J is TRBJ2-2 and V is TRBV10-3; D is undetermined. The V gene lost 7 bases and the J gene lost 6 bases, with 9 bases spanning the gap. Germline V lookup: CDR1 ENHRY, CDR2 SYGVKD. CDR3 length: 12 amino acids. The DNA for the CDR3 is TGTGCCATCAATCCGGTGGCCGGGGAGCTGTTTTTT. The encoded protein is CAINPVAGELFF.

The chain uses TRBV5-4 and TRBJ2-1; TRBD2 is a possible D gene (5 bases). Trimming shortened V by 0 bases and J by 0 bases, and 10 bases separated the two germline ends. This CDR3 is built from 16 residues. CDR1 and CDR2 from the germline V gene are SGHNT and YYREEE (reference sequence). CDR3 nucleotides: TGTGCCAGCAGCTTGGAAGCGGCCATCTCCTACAATGAGCAGTTCTTC. Amino acids: CASSLEAAISYNEQFF. The entire variable domain, with the rest obtained from reference TRBV5-4 and TRBJ2-1, is as follows: ETGVTQSPTHLIKTRGQQVTLRCSSQSGHNTVSWYQQALGQGPQFIFQYYREEENGRGNFPPRFSGLQFPNYSSELNVNALELDDSALYLCASSLEAAISYNEQFFGPGTRLTVL.

The chain combines TRBV5-4 with TRBJ1-2; tentative D call: TRBD1 (6 bases). CDR1 is SGHNT and CDR2 is YYREEE in the germline V gene (reference sequence). This CDR3 has 14 amino acids. V was shortened by 1 base and J by 4 bases, with 11 bases between the two germline ends. Written as DNA, the CDR3 is TGTGCCAGCAGCTTGAGGGGGATGGGCTATGGCTACACCTTC. This encodes CASSLRGMGYGYTF.

The table lists this clone with a few counts. V gene TRBV4-3 combines with J gene TRBJ1-1, with 9 nucleotides matching TRBD1. Germline lookup yields CDR1 LGHNA and CDR2 YSLEER. V lost 2 bases, J lost 3 bases, and 1 base stayed unmatched. This CDR3 spans 14 amino acids. The chain's CDR3 is CASSQRTGDTEAFF. CDR3 nucleotides: TGCGCCAGCAGCCAACGGACAGGGGACACTGAAGCTTTCTTT.

The chain uses TRBV29-1 and TRBJ2-3, with D possibly being TRBD1 (5 bases). Germline CDR1 is SQVTM and CDR2 is ANQGSEA. Trimming took 7 bases from V and 4 from J, leaving 12 bases between them. The CDR3 has 12 residues. The CDR3: CSGELGADTQYF. The CDR3 region has the DNA TGCAGCGGAGAGTTAGGGGCAGATACGCAGTATTTT.

The chain links TRBV12-2 to TRBJ2-7; the table names TRBD2, a call not compared with the DNA. TRBV12-2 is flagged as a pseudogene. CDR3 length equals 13 residues. The CDR3 nucleotides read TGTGCAAGTCGCACCCCGACTCCCCACGAGCAGTACTTC. Amino acids: CASRTPTPHEQYF.

The chain couples TRBV6-7 to TRBJ2-1, with D maybe TRBD1 (5 bases). TRBV6-7 belongs to the ORF category, with a function that is uncertain. Trimming stripped 6 bases from V and 15 bases from J, with 15 bases between. The length of the CDR3 is 11 residues. CDR3 region: CASRHTKGSFF. CDR3 bases: TGTGCCAGCAGACATACCAAGGGGTCGTTCTTC.

The chain combines TRBV7-9 with TRBJ1-4; the match to TRBD1 covers 7 bases. Germline V gene lookup returns CDR1 SEHNR and CDR2 FQNEAQ (reference sequence). The CDR3 runs to 12 residues. The trim removed 7 bases at V and 5 bases at J, leaving 1 base unmatched. Here the CDR3 reads CASIRGNEKLFF. CDR3 nucleotide sequence: TGTGCCAGCATCAGGGGGAATGAAAAACTGTTTTTT. Together with reference TRBV7-9 and TRBJ1-4, the CDR3 gives the full variable domain: DTGVSQNPRHKITKRGQNVTFRCDPISEHNRLYWYRQTLGQGPEFLTYFQNEAQLEKSRLLSDRFSAERPKGSFSTLEIQRTEQGDSAMYLCASIRGNEKLFFGSGTQLSVL.

This clone was counted between two and nine times. V is TRBV7-2 and J is TRBJ1-4; TRBD1 aligns across 9 bases. The J segment lost 11 bases and the V segment lost 5 bases, leaving 3 bases of the junction unmatched. The CDR3 extends over 12 amino acids. Germline loops: CDR1 SGHTA, CDR2 FQGNSA. The CDR3 region is CASSRDRDKLFF. CDR3 DNA sequence: TGTGCCAGCAGCCGGGACAGGGATAAACTGTTTTTT.

For the CDR3, the DNA is TGTGCCAGCAGCGTAGCGGTAAATTGGAATGAAAAACTGTTTTTT. It yields the protein CASSVAVNWNEKLFF. V is TRBV9 and J is TRBJ1-4; no clear D. Per the germline V gene, CDR1 is SGDLS and CDR2 is YYNGEE. The CDR3 totals 15 residues. The V end was cut by 0 bases, the J end by 5 bases, with 11 bases between.

CDR3 sequence (DNA): TGTGCCAGCAGCTTAACGGTGGAGACTAAAGATGAGCAGTTCTTC. Its protein product is CASSLTVETKDEQFF. The chain links TRBV7-3 to TRBJ2-1, with a weak D call TRBD2 (5 bases). With 0 bases removed from V and 8 bases from J, the gap between germline ends came to 14 bases. This CDR3 is built from 15 residues. The V gene's germline CDR1 is SGHTA and CDR2 FQGTGA.

This chain links TRBV10-3 with TRBJ1-3; TRBD1 is a possible D gene (5 bases). CDR1 is ENHRY and CDR2 is SYGVKD in the germline V gene. The CDR3 loop spans 18 amino acids. Trimming shortened V by 0 bases and J by 0 bases, and 15 bases separated the two germline ends. Here the CDR3 reads CAISESSGNERSGNTIYF. CDR3 DNA: TGTGCCATCAGTGAGTCGTCAGGGAACGAACGCTCTGGAAACACCATATATTTT.

This rearrangement joins TRBV6-5 to TRBJ1-4, with TRBD1 identical over 9 bases. The V gene's germline CDR1 is MNHEY and CDR2 SVGAGI. V was pared by 4 bases and J by 13 bases, with 13 bases of the junction left unmatched. This CDR3 region has 15 residues. The chain's CDR3 is CASSFSGTGTPALFF. Here the CDR3 DNA reads TGTGCCAGCAGTTTTTCCGGGACAGGGACCCCTGCACTGTTTTTT.

The chain uses TRBV15 and TRBJ2-1; 7 nucleotides agree with TRBD2. CDR3 length: 15 residues. Germline-derived CDR1 and CDR2 are LNHNV and YYDKDF (reference sequence). V shed 3 bases, J shed 3 bases, and the junction held 5 bases outside the gene matches. As DNA, the CDR3 is TGTGCCACCAGCAGGGGGAGGGAATTCTACAATGAGCAGTTCTTC. Protein product: CATSRGREFYNEQFF.

V and J are TRBV19 and TRBJ1-3; TRBD1 might be the D (5 bases). Germline V CDR1 and CDR2: LNHDA, SQIVND (reference sequence). Trimming took off 6 bases at V and 0 bases at J, with 18 bases between the two ends. The CDR3 length is 17 residues. The CDR3 bases are TGTGCCAGTAGATCAGGGTACCTAGACAGCTCTGGAAACACCATATATTTT. Its protein is CASRSGYLDSSGNTIYF.